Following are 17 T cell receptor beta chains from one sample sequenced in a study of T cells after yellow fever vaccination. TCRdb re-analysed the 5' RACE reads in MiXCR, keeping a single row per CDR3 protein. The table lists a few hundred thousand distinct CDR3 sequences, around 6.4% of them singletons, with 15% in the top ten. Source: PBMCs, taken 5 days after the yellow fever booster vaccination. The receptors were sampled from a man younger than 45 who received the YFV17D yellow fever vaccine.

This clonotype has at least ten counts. This CDR3 reads CASSLQRYQETQYF. In DNA, the CDR3 is TGTGCCAGCAGCTTACAGCGGTACCAAGAGACCCAGTACTTC. J is TRBJ2-5 and V is TRBV7-2, with D possibly matching TRBD2 (5 bases). Trimming shortened V by 2 bases and J by 0 bases, and 7 bases separated the two germline ends. CDR1 SGHTA and CDR2 FQGNSA come from the germline V gene. This CDR3 spans 14 amino acids.

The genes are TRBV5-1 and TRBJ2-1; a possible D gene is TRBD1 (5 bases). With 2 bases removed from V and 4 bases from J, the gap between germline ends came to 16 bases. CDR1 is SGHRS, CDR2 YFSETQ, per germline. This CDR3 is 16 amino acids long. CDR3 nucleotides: TGCGCCAGCAGCTTAGCTCTGGGGCGGATTTACAATGAGCAGTTCTTC. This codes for CASSLALGRIYNEQFF.

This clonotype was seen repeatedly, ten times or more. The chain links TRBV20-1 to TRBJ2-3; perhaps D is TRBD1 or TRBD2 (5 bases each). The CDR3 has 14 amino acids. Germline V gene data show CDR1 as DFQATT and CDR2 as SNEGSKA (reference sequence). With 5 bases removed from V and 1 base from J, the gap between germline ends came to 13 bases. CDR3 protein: CSADSRGGTDTQYF. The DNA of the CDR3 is TGCAGTGCTGACAGCCGGGGCGGCACAGATACGCAGTATTTT.

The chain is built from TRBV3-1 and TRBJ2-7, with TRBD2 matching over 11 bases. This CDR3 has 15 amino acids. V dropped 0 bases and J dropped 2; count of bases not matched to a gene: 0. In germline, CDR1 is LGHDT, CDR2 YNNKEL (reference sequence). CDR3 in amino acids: CASSQELAGAYEQYF. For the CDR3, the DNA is TGTGCCAGCAGCCAAGAACTAGCGGGGGCCTACGAGCAGTACTTC.

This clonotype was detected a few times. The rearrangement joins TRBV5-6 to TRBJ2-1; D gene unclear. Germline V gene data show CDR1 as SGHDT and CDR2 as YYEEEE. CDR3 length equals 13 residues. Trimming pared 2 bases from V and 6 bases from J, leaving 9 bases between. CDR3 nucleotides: TGTGCCAGCAGCTTTGGGGTTATCAATGAGCAGTTCTTC. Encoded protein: CASSFGVINEQFF. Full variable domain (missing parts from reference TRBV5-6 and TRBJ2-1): DAGVTQSPTHLIKTRGQQVTLRCSPKSGHDTVSWYQQALGQGPQFIFQYYEEEERQRGNFPDRFSGHQFPNYSSELNVNALLLGDSALYLCASSFGVINEQFFGPGTRLTVL.

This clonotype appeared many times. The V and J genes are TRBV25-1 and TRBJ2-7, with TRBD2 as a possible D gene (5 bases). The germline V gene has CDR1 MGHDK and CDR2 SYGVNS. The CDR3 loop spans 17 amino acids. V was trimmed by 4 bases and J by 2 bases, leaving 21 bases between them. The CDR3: CASSARNSEKVTYEQYF. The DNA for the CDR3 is TGTGCCAGCAGTGCTCGGAATAGCGAGAAGGTAACCTACGAGCAGTACTTC.

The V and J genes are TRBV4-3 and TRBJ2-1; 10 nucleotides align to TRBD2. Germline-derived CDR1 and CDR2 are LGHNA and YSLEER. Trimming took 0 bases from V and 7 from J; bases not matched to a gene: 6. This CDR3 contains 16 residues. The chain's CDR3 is CASSQDVLAGRNEQFF. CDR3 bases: TGCGCCAGCAGCCAAGATGTACTAGCGGGACGAAATGAGCAGTTCTTC.

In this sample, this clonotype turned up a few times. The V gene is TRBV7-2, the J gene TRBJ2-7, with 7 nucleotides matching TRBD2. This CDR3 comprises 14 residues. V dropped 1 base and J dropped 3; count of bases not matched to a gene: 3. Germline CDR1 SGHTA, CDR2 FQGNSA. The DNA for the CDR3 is TGTGCCAGCAGCTTAGGCGGGAGCCACTACGAGCAGTACTTC. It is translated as CASSLGGSHYEQYF. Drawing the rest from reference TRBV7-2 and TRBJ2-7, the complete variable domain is GAGVSQSPSNKVTEKGKDVELRCDPISGHTALYWYRQSLGQGLEFLIYFQGNSAPDKSGLPSDRFSAERTGGSVSTLTIQRTQQEDSAVYLCASSLGGSHYEQYFGPGTRLTVT.

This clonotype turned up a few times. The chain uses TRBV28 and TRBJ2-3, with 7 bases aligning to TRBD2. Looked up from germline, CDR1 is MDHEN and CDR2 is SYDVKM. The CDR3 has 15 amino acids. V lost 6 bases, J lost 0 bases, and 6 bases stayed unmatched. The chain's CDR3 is CASSSTSWSTDTQYF. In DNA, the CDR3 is TGTGCCAGCAGCTCGACTAGCTGGAGCACAGATACGCAGTATTTT.

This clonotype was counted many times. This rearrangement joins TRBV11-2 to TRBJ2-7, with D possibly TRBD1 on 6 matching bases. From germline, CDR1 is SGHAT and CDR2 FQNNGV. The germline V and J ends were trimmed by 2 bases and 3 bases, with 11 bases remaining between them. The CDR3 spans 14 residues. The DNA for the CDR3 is TGTGCCAGCAGCTTATCCGGGACACTCTACGAGCAGTACTTC. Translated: CASSLSGTLYEQYF.

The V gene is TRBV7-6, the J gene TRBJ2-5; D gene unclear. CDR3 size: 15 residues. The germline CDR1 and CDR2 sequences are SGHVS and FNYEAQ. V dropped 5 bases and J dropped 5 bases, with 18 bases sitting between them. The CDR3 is CASSLTGSLRETQYF. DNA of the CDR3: TGTGCCAGCAGCCTTACGGGTAGTTTGAGGGAGACCCAGTACTTC.

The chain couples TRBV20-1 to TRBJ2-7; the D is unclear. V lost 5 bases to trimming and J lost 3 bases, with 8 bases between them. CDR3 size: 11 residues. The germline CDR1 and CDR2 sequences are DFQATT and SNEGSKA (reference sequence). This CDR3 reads CSADGDYEQYF. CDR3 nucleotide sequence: TGCAGTGCTGACGGAGACTACGAGCAGTACTTC.

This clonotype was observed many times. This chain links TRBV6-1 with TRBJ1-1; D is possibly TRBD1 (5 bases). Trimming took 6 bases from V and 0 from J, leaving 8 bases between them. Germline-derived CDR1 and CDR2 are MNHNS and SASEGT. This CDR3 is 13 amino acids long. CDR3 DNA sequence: TGTGCCAGCAGAATGGGGCTGAACACTGAAGCTTTCTTT. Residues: CASRMGLNTEAFF.

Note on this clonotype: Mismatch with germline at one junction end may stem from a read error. The chain's CDR3 is CACSLAYEQFF. CDR3 nucleotide sequence: TGCGCCTGCAGCTTGGCTTATGAGCAGTTCTTC. This chain connects TRBV5-1 to TRBJ2-1; D call uncertain. The germline gives CDR1 SGHRS, CDR2 YFSETQ. The CDR3 runs to 11 residues.

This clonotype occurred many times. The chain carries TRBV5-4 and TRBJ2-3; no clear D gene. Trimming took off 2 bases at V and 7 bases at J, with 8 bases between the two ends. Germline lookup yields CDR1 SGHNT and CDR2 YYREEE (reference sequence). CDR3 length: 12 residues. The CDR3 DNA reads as TGTGCCAGCAGCTTAGACTGGAATACGCAGTATTTT. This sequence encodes CASSLDWNTQYF.

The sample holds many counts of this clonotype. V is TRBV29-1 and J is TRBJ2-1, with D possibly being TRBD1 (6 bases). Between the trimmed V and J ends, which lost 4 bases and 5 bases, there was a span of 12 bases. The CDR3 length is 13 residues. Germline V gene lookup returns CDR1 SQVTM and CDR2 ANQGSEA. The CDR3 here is CSVARTVNNEQFF. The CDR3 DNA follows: TGCAGCGTTGCCAGGACAGTAAACAATGAGCAGTTCTTC.

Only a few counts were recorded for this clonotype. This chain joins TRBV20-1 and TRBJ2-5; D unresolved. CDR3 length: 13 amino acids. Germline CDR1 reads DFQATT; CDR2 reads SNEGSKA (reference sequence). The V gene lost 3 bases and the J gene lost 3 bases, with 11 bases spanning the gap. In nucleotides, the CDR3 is TGCAGTGCTAGTACCGGACGGGAAGAGACCCAGTACTTC. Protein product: CSASTGREETQYF.